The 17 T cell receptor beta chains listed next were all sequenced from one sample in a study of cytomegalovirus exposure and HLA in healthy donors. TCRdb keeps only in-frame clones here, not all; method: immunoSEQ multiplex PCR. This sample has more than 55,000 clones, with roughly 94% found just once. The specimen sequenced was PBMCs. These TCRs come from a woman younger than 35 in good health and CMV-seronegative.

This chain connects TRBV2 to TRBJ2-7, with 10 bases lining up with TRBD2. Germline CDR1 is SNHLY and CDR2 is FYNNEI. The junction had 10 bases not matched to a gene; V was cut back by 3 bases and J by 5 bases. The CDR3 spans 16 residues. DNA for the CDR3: TGTGCCAGCAGTGATCGATCAGCGGGGGGGCCCCACGAGCAGTACTTC. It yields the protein CASSDRSAGGPHEQYF.

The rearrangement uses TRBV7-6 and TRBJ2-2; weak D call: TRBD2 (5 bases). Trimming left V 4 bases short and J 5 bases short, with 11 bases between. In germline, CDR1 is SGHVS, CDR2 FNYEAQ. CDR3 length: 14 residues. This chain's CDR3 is CASSYTAGTGELFF. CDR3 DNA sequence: TGTGCCAGCAGCTACACTGCGGGTACCGGGGAGCTGTTTTTT.

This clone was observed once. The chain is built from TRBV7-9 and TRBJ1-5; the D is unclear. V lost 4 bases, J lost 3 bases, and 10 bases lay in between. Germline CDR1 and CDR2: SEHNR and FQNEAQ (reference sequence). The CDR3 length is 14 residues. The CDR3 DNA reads TGTGCCAGCAGCTCCGGAACTATCAATCAGCCCCAGCATTTT. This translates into CASSSGTINQPQHF.

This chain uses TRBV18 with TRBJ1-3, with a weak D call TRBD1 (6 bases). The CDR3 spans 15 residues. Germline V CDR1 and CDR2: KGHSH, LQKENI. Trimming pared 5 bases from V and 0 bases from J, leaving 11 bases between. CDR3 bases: TGTGCCAGCTCATCCGGGACAACCTCTGGAAACACCATATATTTT. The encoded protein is CASSSGTTSGNTIYF.

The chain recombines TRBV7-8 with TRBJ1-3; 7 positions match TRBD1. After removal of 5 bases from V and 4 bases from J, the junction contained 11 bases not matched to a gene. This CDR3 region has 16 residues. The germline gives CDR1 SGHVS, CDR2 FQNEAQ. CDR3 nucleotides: TGTGCCAGCAGCCTCGGGACAGTTAGTTCGGGAAACACCATATATTTT. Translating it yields CASSLGTVSSGNTIYF.

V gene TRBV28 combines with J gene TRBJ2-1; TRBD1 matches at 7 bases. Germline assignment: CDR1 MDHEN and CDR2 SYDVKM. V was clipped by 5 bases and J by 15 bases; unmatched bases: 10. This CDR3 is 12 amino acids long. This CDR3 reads CASSPLTGVRFF. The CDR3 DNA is TGTGCCAGCAGTCCTCTTACAGGGGTACGGTTCTTC.

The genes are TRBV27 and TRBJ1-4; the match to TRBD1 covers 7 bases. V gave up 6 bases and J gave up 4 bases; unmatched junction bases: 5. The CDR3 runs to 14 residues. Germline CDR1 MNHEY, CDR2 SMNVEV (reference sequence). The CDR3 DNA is TGTGCCAGCAGCCAGGGGACAGATAATGAAAAACTGTTTTTT. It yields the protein CASSQGTDNEKLFF.

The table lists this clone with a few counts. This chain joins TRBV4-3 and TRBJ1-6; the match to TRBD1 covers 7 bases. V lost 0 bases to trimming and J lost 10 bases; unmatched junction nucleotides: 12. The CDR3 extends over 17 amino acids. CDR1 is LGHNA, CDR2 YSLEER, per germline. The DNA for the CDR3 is TGCGCCAGCAGCCAAGAGAAGGCCATCTGGGACAGATCACCCCTCCACTTT. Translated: CASSQEKAIWDRSPLHF.

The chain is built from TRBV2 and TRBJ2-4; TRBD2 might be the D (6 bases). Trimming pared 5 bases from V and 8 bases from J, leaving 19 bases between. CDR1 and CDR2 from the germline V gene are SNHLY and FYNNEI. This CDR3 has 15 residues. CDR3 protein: CASSPTPGEAHIQYF. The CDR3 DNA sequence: TGTGCCAGCAGTCCAACACCGGGGGAGGCACACATTCAGTACTTC.

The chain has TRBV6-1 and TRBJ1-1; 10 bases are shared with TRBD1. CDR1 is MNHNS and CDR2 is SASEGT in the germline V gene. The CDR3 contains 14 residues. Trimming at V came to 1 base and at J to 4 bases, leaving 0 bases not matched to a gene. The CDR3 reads CASSEGTGGTEAFF. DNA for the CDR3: TGTGCCAGCAGTGAAGGGACAGGGGGCACTGAAGCTTTCTTT.

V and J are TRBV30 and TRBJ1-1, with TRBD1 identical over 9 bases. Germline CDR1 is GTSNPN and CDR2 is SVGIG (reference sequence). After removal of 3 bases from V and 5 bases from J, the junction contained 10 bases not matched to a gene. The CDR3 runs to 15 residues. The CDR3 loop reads CAWRETGQGRTEAFF. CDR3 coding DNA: TGTGCCTGGAGGGAAACTGGACAGGGGAGAACTGAAGCTTTCTTT.

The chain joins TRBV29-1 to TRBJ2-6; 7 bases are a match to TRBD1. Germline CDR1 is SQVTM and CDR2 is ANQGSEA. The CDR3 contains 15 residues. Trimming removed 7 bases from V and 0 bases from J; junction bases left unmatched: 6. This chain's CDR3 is CSARDSLSGANVLTF. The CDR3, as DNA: TGCAGCGCCCGGGACAGTCTCTCTGGGGCCAACGTCCTGACTTTC.

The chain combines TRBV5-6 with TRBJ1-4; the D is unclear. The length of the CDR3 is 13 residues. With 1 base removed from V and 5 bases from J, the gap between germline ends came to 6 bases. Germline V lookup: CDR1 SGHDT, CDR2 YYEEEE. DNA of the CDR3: TGTGCCAGCAGCTTGATCCAAAATGAAAAACTGTTTTTT. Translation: CASSLIQNEKLFF. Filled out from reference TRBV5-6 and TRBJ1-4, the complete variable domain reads DAGVTQSPTHLIKTRGQQVTLRCSPKSGHDTVSWYQQALGQGPQFIFQYYEEEERQRGNFPDRFSGHQFPNYSSELNVNALLLGDSALYLCASSLIQNEKLFFGSGTQLSVL.

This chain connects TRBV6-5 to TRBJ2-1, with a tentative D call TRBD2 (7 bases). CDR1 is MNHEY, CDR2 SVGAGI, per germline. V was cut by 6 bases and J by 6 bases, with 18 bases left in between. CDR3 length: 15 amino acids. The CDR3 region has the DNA TGTGCCAGCAGCTCACGCGGGGGCGCCCCCAATGAGCAGTTCTTC. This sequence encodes CASSSRGGAPNEQFF.

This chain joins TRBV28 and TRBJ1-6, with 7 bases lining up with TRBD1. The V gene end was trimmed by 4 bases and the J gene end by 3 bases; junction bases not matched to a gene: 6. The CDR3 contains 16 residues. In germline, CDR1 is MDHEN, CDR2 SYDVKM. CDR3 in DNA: TGTGCCAGCAGTTCCGCAGGGGGAAGCTATAATTCACCCCTCCACTTT. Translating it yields CASSSAGGSYNSPLHF.

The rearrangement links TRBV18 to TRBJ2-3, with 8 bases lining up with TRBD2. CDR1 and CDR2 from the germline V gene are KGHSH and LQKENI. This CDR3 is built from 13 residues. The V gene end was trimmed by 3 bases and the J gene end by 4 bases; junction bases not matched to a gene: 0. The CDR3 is CASSPRGADTQYF. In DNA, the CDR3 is TGTGCCAGCTCACCGCGGGGGGCAGATACGCAGTATTTT.

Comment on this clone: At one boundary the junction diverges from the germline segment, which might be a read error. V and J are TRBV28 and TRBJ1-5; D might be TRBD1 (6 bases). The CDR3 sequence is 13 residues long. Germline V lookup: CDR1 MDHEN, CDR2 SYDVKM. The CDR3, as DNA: TGTGCCAGCGGGCAGGGGAGCATTCAGCCCCAGCATTTT. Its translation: CASGQGSIQPQHF. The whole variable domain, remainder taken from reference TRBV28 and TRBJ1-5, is DVKVTQSSRYLVKRTGEKVFLECVQDMDHENMFWYRQDPGLGLRLIYFSYDVKMKEKGDIPEGYSVSREKKERFSLILESASTNQTSMYLCASGQGSIQPQHFGDGTRLSIL.